Reported below is one TCR beta chain. This record belongs to a study of Graves' ophthalmopathy and Graves' hyperthyroidism. Study-level background: Peripheral blood (taken before any treatment) was collected at initial diagnosis.

Researchers classed hyperthyroidism as stable given no ophthalmopathy within 18 months of follow-up. CDR1 and CDR2 (germline): SQVTM, ANQGSEA. Trimming removed 4 bases from V and 6 bases from J, with 10 bases in between. The CDR3 loop spans 11 amino acids. Amplification of TCR beta CDR3 regions used RNA transcripts. First-round RT-PCR employed HTBI primers, with a second-round multiplex PCR after it. TCRdb itself ran the multiplex PCR reads through MiXCR, one entry per CDR3 protein. The sample lists about 620,000 distinct CDR3 sequences; approximately 21% were seen once. The specimen sequenced was peripheral blood. The TCR originated in a young woman with stable Graves' hyperthyroidism. Some clones in this sample may be carry-over from other donors' samples. The chain joins TRBV29-1 to TRBJ2-7; D ambiguous. In nucleotides, the CDR3 is TGCAGCGTTGGGGCAGAATTCGAGCAGTACTTC. It is translated as CSVGAEFEQYF.